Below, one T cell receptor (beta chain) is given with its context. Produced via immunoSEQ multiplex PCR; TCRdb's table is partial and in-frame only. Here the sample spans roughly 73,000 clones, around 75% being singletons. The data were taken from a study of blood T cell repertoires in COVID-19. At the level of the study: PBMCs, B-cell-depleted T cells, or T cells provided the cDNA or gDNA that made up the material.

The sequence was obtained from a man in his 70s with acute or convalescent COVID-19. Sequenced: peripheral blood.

CDR3 coding DNA: TGTGCCAGCAGAACAGGGGGCTCCAACTATGGCTACACCTTC. It specifies CASRTGGSNYGYTF. The gene calls are TRBV28 and TRBJ1-2, with 9 bases fitting TRBD1. The germline CDR1 and CDR2 sequences are MDHEN and SYDVKM. The CDR3 runs to 14 residues. V was pared by 6 bases and J by 2 bases, with 4 bases of the junction left unmatched.